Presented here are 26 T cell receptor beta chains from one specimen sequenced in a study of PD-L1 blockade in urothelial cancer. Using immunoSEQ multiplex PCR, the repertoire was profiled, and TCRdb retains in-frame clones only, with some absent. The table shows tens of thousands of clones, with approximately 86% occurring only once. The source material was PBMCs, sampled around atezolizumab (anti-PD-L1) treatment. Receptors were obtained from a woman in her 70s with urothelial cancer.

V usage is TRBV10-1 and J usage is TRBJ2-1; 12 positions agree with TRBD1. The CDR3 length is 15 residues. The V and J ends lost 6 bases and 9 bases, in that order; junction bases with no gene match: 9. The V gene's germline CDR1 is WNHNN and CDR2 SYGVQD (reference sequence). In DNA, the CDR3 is TGCGCCAGCAGCTCGGGACAGGGGGCGATCGGTGAGCAGTTCTTC. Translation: CASSSGQGAIGEQFF.

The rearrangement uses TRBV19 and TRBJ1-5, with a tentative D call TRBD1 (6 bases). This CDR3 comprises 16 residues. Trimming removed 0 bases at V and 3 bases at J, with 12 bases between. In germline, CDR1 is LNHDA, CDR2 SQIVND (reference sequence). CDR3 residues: CASSIDPRGHNQPQHF. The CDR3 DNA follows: TGTGCCAGTAGTATAGACCCCAGGGGTCACAATCAGCCCCAGCATTTT.

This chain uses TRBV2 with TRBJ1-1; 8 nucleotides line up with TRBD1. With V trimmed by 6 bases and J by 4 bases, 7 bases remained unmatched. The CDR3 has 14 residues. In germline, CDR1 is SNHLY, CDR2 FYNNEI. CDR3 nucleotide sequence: TGTGCCAGCAGCGGACAGGGCCAGGGCACTGAAGCTTTCTTT. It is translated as CASSGQGQGTEAFF. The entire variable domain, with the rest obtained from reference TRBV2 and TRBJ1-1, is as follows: EPEVTQTPSHQVTQMGQEVILRCVPISNHLYFYWYRQILGQKVEFLVSFYNNEISEKSEIFDDQFSVERPDGSNFTLKIRSTKLEDSAMYFCASSGQGQGTEAFFGQGTRLTVV.

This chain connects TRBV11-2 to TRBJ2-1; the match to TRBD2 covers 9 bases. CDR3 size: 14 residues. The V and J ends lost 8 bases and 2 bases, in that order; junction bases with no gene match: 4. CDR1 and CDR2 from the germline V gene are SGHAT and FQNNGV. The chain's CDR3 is CASGVAGAYNEQFF. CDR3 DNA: TGTGCCAGCGGTGTAGCGGGAGCCTACAATGAGCAGTTCTTC.

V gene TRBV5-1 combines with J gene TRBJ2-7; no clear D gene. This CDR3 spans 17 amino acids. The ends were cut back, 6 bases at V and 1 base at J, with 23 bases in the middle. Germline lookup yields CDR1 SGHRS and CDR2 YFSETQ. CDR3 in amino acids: CASNTQSLGSLSYEQYF. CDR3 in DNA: TGCGCCAGCAACACACAGAGTTTAGGATCCCTATCCTACGAGCAGTACTTC.

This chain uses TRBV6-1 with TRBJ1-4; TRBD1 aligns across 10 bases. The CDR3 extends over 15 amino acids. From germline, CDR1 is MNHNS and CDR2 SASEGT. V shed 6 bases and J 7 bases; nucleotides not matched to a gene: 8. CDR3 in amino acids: CASRGDRGRIEKLFF. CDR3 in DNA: TGTGCCAGCAGAGGAGACAGGGGGCGGATTGAAAAACTGTTTTTT.

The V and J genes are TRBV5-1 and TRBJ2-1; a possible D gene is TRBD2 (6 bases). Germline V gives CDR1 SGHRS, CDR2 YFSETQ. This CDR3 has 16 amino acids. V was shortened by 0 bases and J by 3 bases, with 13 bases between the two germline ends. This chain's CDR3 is CASSLAAGISYNEQFF. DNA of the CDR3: TGCGCCAGCAGCTTGGCGGCGGGAATTAGCTACAATGAGCAGTTCTTC.

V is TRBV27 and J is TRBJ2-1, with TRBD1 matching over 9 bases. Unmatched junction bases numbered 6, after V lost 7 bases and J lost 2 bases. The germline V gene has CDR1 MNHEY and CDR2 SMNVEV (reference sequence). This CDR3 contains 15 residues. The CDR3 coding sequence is TGTGCCAGCAAGAGCCGACAGGGGGCCTACAATGAGCAGTTCTTC. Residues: CASKSRQGAYNEQFF.

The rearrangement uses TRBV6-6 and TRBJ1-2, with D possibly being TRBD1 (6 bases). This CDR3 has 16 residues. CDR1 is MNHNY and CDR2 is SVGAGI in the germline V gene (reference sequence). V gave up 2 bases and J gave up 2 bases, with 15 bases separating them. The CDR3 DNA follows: TGTGCCAGCAGTTACGGGACAATGAGCCCAAACTATGGCTACACCTTC. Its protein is CASSYGTMSPNYGYTF.

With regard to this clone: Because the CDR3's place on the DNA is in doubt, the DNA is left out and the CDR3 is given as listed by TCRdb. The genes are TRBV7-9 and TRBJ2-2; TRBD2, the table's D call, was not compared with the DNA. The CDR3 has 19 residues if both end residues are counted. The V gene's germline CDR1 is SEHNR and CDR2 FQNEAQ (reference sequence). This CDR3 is CASSQRLAGGTRRAGELFF.

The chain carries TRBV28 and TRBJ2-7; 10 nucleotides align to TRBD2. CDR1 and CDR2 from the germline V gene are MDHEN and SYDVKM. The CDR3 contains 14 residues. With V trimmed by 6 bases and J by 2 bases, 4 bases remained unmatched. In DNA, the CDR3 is TGTGCCAGCAGACTAGCGGGGCCCACCTACGAGCAGTACTTC. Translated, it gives CASRLAGPTYEQYF.

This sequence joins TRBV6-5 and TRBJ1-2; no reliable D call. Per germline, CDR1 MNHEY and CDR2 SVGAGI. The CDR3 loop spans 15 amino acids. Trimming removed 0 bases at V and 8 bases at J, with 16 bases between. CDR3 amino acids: CASSYSNLGNRGYTF. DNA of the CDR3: TGTGCCAGCAGTTACTCTAATTTAGGTAACAGAGGCTACACCTTC.

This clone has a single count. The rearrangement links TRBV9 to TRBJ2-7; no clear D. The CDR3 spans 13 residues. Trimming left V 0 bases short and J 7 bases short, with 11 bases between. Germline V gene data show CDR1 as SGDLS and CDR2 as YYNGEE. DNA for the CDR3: TGTGCCAGCAGCGTAGAGCCGTCGGGTGAGCAGTACTTC. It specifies CASSVEPSGEQYF.

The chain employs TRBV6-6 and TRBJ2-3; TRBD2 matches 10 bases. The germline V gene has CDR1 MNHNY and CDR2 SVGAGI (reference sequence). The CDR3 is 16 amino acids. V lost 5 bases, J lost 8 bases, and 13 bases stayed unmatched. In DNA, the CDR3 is TGTGCCAGCAGTCCGAAGAGCGGGGGGGCCGGCGGTACGCAGTATTTT. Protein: CASSPKSGGAGGTQYF.

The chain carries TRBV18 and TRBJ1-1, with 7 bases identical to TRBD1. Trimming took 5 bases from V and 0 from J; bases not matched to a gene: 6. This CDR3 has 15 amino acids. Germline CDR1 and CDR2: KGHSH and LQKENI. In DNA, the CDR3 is TGTGCCAGCTCAGCAGGGGGTGGTATGAACACTGAAGCTTTCTTT. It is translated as CASSAGGGMNTEAFF.

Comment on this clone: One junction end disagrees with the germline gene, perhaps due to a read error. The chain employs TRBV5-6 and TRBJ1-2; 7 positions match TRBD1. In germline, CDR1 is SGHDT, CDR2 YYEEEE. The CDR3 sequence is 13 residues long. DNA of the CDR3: TGTGCCAGCAGCGACGGGACAGCAAACCTCTTCTTCTTC. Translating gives CASSDGTANLFFF.

The CDR3 sequence: CSVEEGAHSSYEQYF. CDR3 DNA sequence: TGCAGCGTTGAGGAGGGGGCCCACTCTTCCTACGAGCAGTACTTC. The chain carries TRBV29-1 and TRBJ2-7; a weak D match, TRBD1 (7 bases). The CDR3 is made up of 15 amino acids. In germline, CDR1 is SQVTM, CDR2 ANQGSEA. V dropped 3 bases and J dropped 1 base, with 16 bases sitting between them.

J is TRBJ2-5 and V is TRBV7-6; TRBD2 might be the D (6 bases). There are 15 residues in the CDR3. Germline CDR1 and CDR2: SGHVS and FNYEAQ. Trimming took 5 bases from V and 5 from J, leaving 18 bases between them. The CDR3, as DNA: TGTGCCAGCAGCGTAAGTCCGGGAGAAACGGAGACCCAGTACTTC. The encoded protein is CASSVSPGETETQYF.

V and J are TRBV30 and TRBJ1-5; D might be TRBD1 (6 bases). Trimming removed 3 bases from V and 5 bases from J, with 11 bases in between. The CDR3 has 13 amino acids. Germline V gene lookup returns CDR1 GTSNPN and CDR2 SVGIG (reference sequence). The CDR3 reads CAWSPTGYQPQHF. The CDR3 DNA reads TGTGCCTGGAGCCCAACAGGGTATCAGCCCCAGCATTTT.

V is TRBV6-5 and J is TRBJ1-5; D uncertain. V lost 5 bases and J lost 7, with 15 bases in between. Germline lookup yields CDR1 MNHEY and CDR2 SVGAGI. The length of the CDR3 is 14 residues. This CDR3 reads CASSRGRSGQPQHF. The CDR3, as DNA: TGTGCCAGCAGTCGTGGCCGCAGCGGGCAGCCCCAGCATTTT.

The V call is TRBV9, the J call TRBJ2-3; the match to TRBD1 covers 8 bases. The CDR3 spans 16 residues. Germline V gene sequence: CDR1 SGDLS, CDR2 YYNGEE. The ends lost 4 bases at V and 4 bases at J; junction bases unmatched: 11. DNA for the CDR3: TGTGCCAGCAGCCCGGGACAGGTCTTTTTGGCAGATACGCAGTATTTT. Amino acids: CASSPGQVFLADTQYF.

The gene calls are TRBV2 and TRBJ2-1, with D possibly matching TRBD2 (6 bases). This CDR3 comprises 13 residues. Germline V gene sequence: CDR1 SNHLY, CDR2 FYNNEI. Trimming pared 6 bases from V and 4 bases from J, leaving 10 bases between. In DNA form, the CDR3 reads TGTGCCAGCAGGCGGGACCCTTACAATGAGCAGTTCTTC. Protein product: CASRRDPYNEQFF.

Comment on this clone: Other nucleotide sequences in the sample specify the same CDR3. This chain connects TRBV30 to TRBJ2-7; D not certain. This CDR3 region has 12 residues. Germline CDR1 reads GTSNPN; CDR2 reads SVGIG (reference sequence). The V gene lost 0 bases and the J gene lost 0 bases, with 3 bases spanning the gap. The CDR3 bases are TGTGCCTGGAGTGTGAGCTCCTACGAGCAGTACTTC. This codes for CAWSVSSYEQYF.

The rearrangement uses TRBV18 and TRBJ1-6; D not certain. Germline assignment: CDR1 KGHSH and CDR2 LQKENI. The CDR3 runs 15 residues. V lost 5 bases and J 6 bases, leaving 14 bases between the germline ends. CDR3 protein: CASSSLAQINSPLHF. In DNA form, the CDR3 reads TGTGCCAGCTCATCCCTGGCCCAGATTAATTCACCCCTCCACTTT. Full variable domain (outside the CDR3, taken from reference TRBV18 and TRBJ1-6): NAGVMQNPRHLVRRRGQEARLRCSPMKGHSHVYWYRQLPEEGLKFMVYLQKENIIDESGMPKERFSAEFPKEGPSILRIQQVVRGDSAAYFCASSSLAQINSPLHFGNGTRLTVT.

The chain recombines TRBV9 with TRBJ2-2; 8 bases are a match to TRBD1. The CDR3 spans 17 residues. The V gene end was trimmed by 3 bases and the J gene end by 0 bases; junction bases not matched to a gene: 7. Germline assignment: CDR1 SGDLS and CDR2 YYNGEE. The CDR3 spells CASSETRDRPNTGELFF. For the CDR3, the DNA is TGTGCCAGCAGCGAAACCCGGGACAGGCCGAACACCGGGGAGCTGTTTTTT.

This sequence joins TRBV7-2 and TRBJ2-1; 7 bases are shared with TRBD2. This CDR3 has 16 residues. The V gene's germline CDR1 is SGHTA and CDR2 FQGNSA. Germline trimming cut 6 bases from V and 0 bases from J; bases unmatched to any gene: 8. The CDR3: CASRPLAVSSYNEQFF. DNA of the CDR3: TGTGCCAGCAGGCCTCTAGCGGTTAGCTCCTACAATGAGCAGTTCTTC.